The 10 T cell receptor beta chains reported below all come from one sample, sequenced in a study of early T cells in non-severe SARS-CoV-2 infection. In TCRdb, the 5' RACE reads were re-called with MiXCR into one record per CDR3 protein. The data show 55,000 to 85,000 distinct CDR3 sequences, with roughly an eighth seen just once and roughly an eighth held by the top ten. Sample: whole blood. The receptors were sampled from an adult who was a healthcare worker with PCR-confirmed SARS-CoV-2 infection or an uninfected control (not recorded which).

This clonotype showed up just a few times. The CDR3 protein is CAWRSSGRANTEAFF. The DNA of the CDR3 is TGTGCCTGGAGGTCATCGGGACGGGCTAACACTGAAGCTTTCTTT. V and J are TRBV30 and TRBJ1-1; possible D gene TRBD1, 5 bases. Germline V CDR1 and CDR2: GTSNPN, SVGIG (reference sequence). Trimming removed 3 bases at V and 2 bases at J, with 16 bases between. CDR3 length: 15 amino acids.

This clonotype was seen a few times. This sequence joins TRBV27 and TRBJ1-1; 7 bases are a match to TRBD1. Germline V gene data show CDR1 as MNHEY and CDR2 as SMNVEV (reference sequence). V lost 4 bases to trimming and J lost 3 bases; unmatched junction nucleotides: 8. This CDR3 has 15 residues. DNA for the CDR3: TGTGCCAGCAGTTCACAGGGGAGAGGGGACACTGAAGCTTTCTTT. Protein: CASSSQGRGDTEAFF.

The sample holds a few counts of this clonotype. The genes are TRBV5-4 and TRBJ1-2; no clear D. Germline CDR1 SGHNT, CDR2 YYREEE (reference sequence). Between the trimmed V and J ends, which lost 7 bases and 4 bases, there was a span of 14 bases. The CDR3 contains 13 residues. The CDR3 DNA follows: TGTGCCAGCGGCCTGACTTCATCCTATGGCTACACCTTC. Protein: CASGLTSSYGYTF.

The chain is built from TRBV9 and TRBJ1-5; no firm D call. Trimming cost V 7 bases and J 7 bases, with 12 bases left between them. Germline V gene sequence: CDR1 SGDLS, CDR2 YYNGEE. CDR3 length: 12 residues. The CDR3 protein is CASGGFGQPQHF. In nucleotides, the CDR3 is TGTGCCAGCGGAGGGTTCGGGCAGCCCCAGCATTTT. The full variable domain, completed using reference TRBV9 and TRBJ1-5, is DSGVTQTPKHLITATGQRVTLRCSPRSGDLSVYWYQQSLDQGLQFLIQYYNGEERAKGNILERFSAQQFPDLHSELNLSSLELGDSALYFCASGGFGQPQHFGDGTRLSIL.

The chain joins TRBV12-3 or TRBV12-4 to TRBJ1-5, with unresolved D. The CDR3 is 15 amino acids. Trimming took 0 bases from V and 1 from J, leaving 7 bases between them. The CDR3 sequence is CASSLASWSNQPQHF. Here the CDR3 DNA reads TGTGCCAGCAGTTTAGCATCCTGGAGCAATCAGCCCCAGCATTTT.

At least ten counts were recorded for this clonotype. The chain is built from TRBV24-1 and TRBJ1-3; D unresolved. This CDR3 contains 17 residues. Looked up from germline, CDR1 is KGHDR and CDR2 is SFDVKD. Trimming removed 9 bases at V and 0 bases at J, with 20 bases between. CDR3 sequence reads: CATRAISPPGSGNTIYF. The CDR3 nucleotides are TGTGCCACCCGGGCAATTTCCCCCCCGGGCTCTGGAAACACCATATATTTT.

This chain links TRBV29-1 with TRBJ2-3; D may be TRBD2 (6 bases). Looked up from germline, CDR1 is SQVTM and CDR2 is ANQGSEA. The CDR3 has 13 amino acids. DNA for the CDR3: TGCAGAGCTAGGAGGGGAAACACAGATACGCAGTATTTT. This encodes CRARRGNTDTQYF.

This clonotype occurred many times. The chain employs TRBV7-9 and TRBJ1-4, with 7 positions matching TRBD1. Trimming took 5 bases from V and 0 from J; bases not matched to a gene: 9. Germline CDR1 SEHNR, CDR2 FQNEAQ (reference sequence). There are 17 residues in the CDR3. This CDR3 is CASSPREGAATNEKLFF. The CDR3, as DNA: TGTGCCAGCAGCCCCCGGGAGGGGGCTGCAACTAATGAAAAACTGTTTTTT.

This sequence joins TRBV3-1 and TRBJ2-7; no definite D call. Germline CDR1 LGHDT, CDR2 YNNKEL (reference sequence). CDR3 length equals 15 residues. V was cut by 0 bases and J by 3 bases, with 12 bases left in between. The CDR3 region has the DNA TGTGCCAGCAGCCAAGATACCCTATCCCTCTACGAGCAGTACTTC. As protein: CASSQDTLSLYEQYF.

The gene calls are TRBV12-3 or TRBV12-4 and TRBJ1-3, with D unresolved. Between the trimmed V and J ends, which lost 6 bases and 8 bases, there was a span of 20 bases. The CDR3 length is 15 residues. The CDR3 nucleotides read TGTGCCAGCAGCCCCGAGGGTCGGCGTAGGGACACCATATATTTT. Its protein is CASSPEGRRRDTIYF.